Each of the 28 T cell receptor beta chains below was sequenced from the same sample in a study of cytomegalovirus exposure and HLA in healthy donors. PCR used 60 Vbeta primers and 13 Jbeta primers. TCRdb's table, derived via immunoSEQ multiplex PCR, lists solely in-frame clones and lacks some. Counted here are 210,000 or so clones, 70% to 85% occurring once; the ten biggest clones make up approximately 0.22%. Sequences were obtained from PBMCs. These receptors were obtained from a girl aged 2-10 years in good health and CMV-seronegative.

For this clone: An end of the junction differs from the germline gene, which may be a read error. The V gene is TRBV7-6, the J gene TRBJ2-5; 10 nucleotides agree with TRBD2. This CDR3 comprises 13 residues. Germline assignment: CDR1 SGHVS and CDR2 FNYEAQ. The chain's CDR3 is CASSLELAGRPDF. CDR3 DNA sequence: TGTGCCAGCAGCTTAGAACTAGCGGGACGTCCGGACTTC.

This clone came up once. This chain joins TRBV6-4 and TRBJ1-1, with D perhaps matching TRBD1 (6 bases). CDR3 size: 13 residues. CDR1 is MRHNA, CDR2 SNTAGT, per germline. The V end was cut by 6 bases, the J end by 3 bases, with 11 bases between. This CDR3 reads CASRATGYTEAFF. As DNA, the CDR3 is TGTGCCAGCAGGGCAACAGGGTACACTGAAGCTTTCTTT.

This clone was detected only once. V gene TRBV15 combines with J gene TRBJ1-1, with 11 bases aligning to TRBD1. Germline values: CDR1 LNHNV, CDR2 YYDKDF (reference sequence). The V segment lost 7 bases and the J segment 1 base; nucleotides outside the gene matches: 11. This CDR3 comprises 17 residues. CDR3 DNA: TGTGCCACCAAGCCGGGGACAGGGGGATTACGGAACACTGAAGCTTTCTTT. Amino acids: CATKPGTGGLRNTEAFF.

The chain couples TRBV6-6 to TRBJ2-2; TRBD2 might be the D (5 bases). Germline V gene sequence: CDR1 MNHNY, CDR2 SVGAGI (reference sequence). The CDR3 is made up of 13 amino acids. Deletions cut 9 bases from V and 4 bases from J, with 12 bases between. The CDR3 sequence is CASSLARTGELFF. The CDR3 coding sequence is TGTGCCAGTTCCCTAGCCCGCACCGGGGAGCTGTTTTTT.

Here the CDR3 reads CASSLGLEGGYGYTF. The CDR3 DNA is TGTGCCAGCAGCTTAGGCCTCGAGGGAGGCTATGGCTACACCTTC. This chain uses TRBV13 with TRBJ1-2; no reliable D call. V was cut by 0 bases and J by 4 bases, with 12 bases left in between. Germline V gene sequence: CDR1 PRHDT, CDR2 FYEKMQ (reference sequence). The CDR3 extends over 15 amino acids.

Here the CDR3 reads CASSDGAGGLVFSGNTIYF. As DNA, the CDR3 is TGTGCCAGCAGTGATGGGGCAGGCGGCCTTGTTTTCTCTGGAAACACCATATATTTT. The chain employs TRBV2 and TRBJ1-3, with TRBD1 as a possible D gene (5 bases). Trimming shortened V by 3 bases and J by 0 bases, and 21 bases separated the two germline ends. Germline V CDR1 and CDR2: SNHLY, FYNNEI. The CDR3 is 19 residues long.

This clone was observed once. The gene calls are TRBV6-1 and TRBJ1-5, with 9 positions matching TRBD1. CDR1 and CDR2 (germline): MNHNS, SASEGT. After removal of 1 base from V and 0 bases from J, the junction contained 13 bases not matched to a gene. This CDR3 contains 20 residues. As DNA, the CDR3 is TGTGCCAGCAGTGAAGGAGCCGGGACAGGGATCGGGTATAGCAATCAGCCCCAGCATTTT. Its translation is CASSEGAGTGIGYSNQPQHF.

This clone was seen only a few times. The chain employs TRBV5-4 and TRBJ1-1; 8 bases match TRBD1. The CDR3 consists of 16 residues. The ends lost 4 bases at V and 1 base at J; junction bases unmatched: 9. The V gene's germline CDR1 is SGHNT and CDR2 YYREEE (reference sequence). This CDR3 reads CASSLRPGTGNTEAFF. The CDR3 DNA reads TGTGCCAGCAGCCTCAGACCCGGGACAGGGAACACTGAAGCTTTCTTT.

This chain connects TRBV7-2 to TRBJ1-6, with 7 bases matching TRBD1. This CDR3 region has 15 residues. V lost 5 bases, J lost 6 bases, and 7 bases stayed unmatched. Germline CDR1 is SGHTA and CDR2 is FQGNSA. The DNA of the CDR3 is TGTGCCAGCAGCCCACAGGGACAGATTAATTCACCCCTCCACTTT. Amino acid sequence: CASSPQGQINSPLHF.

CDR3 sequence (DNA): TGTGCCAGCAGCACAGGGGTACTCTCTGGAAACACCATATATTTT. This gives the protein CASSTGVLSGNTIYF. J is TRBJ1-3 and V is TRBV11-2, with TRBD1 matching over 7 bases. The CDR3 is 15 residues long. Per the germline V gene, CDR1 is SGHAT and CDR2 is FQNNGV. V lost 5 bases, J lost 0 bases, and 4 bases stayed unmatched.

This clone was counted only a few times. This chain connects TRBV7-9 to TRBJ1-1; 7 positions match TRBD1. CDR3 length: 13 residues. Losses at the gene ends were 3 bases for V and 11 bases for J; bases not matched to a gene: 9. From germline, CDR1 is SEHNR and CDR2 FQNEAQ (reference sequence). The CDR3 DNA sequence: TGTGCCAGCAGCTTTGGGAACGACAGGGACGCTTTCTTT. Translation gives CASSFGNDRDAFF.

The chain couples TRBV15 to TRBJ2-7; 7 nucleotides agree with TRBD2. The germline CDR1 and CDR2 sequences are LNHNV and YYDKDF (reference sequence). The CDR3 sequence is 15 residues long. V gave up 0 bases and J gave up 3 bases; unmatched junction bases: 5. DNA for the CDR3: TGTGCCACCAGCAGAGAGGGCGGGGGTGGCTACGAGCAGTACTTC. Translating gives CATSREGGGGYEQYF.

The chain combines TRBV11-2 with TRBJ1-1, with 8 bases aligning to TRBD1. CDR1 is SGHAT, CDR2 FQNNGV, per germline. Losses at the gene ends were 5 bases for V and 6 bases for J; bases not matched to a gene: 11. There are 15 residues in the CDR3. The CDR3 sequence is CASSRYRTGRSEAFF. The CDR3 DNA reads TGTGCCAGCAGCCGATACCGGACAGGGAGGTCTGAAGCTTTCTTT.

J is TRBJ1-6 and V is TRBV7-6; 7 bases line up with TRBD1. CDR1 is SGHVS and CDR2 is FNYEAQ in the germline V gene. CDR3 length: 16 residues. With V trimmed by 1 base and J by 9 bases, 9 bases remained unmatched. The CDR3 sequence is CASSLDDRVIGSPLHF. In nucleotides, the CDR3 is TGTGCCAGCAGCTTAGACGACAGGGTAATAGGTTCACCCCTCCACTTT.

The genes are TRBV5-1 and TRBJ2-3, with D possibly matching TRBD2 (6 bases). This CDR3 region has 15 residues. Trimming shortened V by 1 base and J by 3 bases, and 12 bases separated the two germline ends. Germline CDR1 reads SGHRS; CDR2 reads YFSETQ. The CDR3 here is CASSLFRGRTDTQYF. CDR3 bases: TGCGCCAGCAGCTTGTTCCGGGGGAGGACAGATACGCAGTATTTT. The full variable domain, completed using reference TRBV5-1 and TRBJ2-3, is KAGVTQTPRYLIKTRGQQVTLSCSPISGHRSVSWYQQTPGQGLQFLFEYFSETQRNKGNFPGRFSGRQFSNSRSEMNVSTLELGDSALYLCASSLFRGRTDTQYFGPGTRLTVL.

This chain links TRBV9 with TRBJ2-1; TRBD1 agrees at 8 bases. Germline V lookup: CDR1 SGDLS, CDR2 YYNGEE. The V segment lost 1 base and the J segment 7 bases; nucleotides outside the gene matches: 7. The CDR3 length is 15 residues. CDR3: CASSVLGQGGNEQFF. The DNA for the CDR3 is TGTGCCAGCAGCGTACTAGGACAGGGTGGGAATGAGCAGTTCTTC.

The chain links TRBV6-1 to TRBJ1-5; maybe TRBD1 (6 bases). Germline-derived CDR1 and CDR2 are MNHNS and SASEGT. V was clipped by 10 bases and J by 0 bases, with 16 bases between them. The CDR3 contains 15 residues. CDR3 sequence (DNA): TGTGCCACTAATACAGGGTCGAATAGCAATCAGCCCCAGCATTTT. Protein: CATNTGSNSNQPQHF.

This clone is a singleton in its sample. The chain has TRBV5-1 and TRBJ1-2, with a weak D call TRBD1 (6 bases). Between the trimmed V and J ends, which lost 0 bases and 2 bases, there was a span of 11 bases. The germline gives CDR1 SGHRS, CDR2 YFSETQ. The CDR3 spans 15 residues. Written as DNA, the CDR3 is TGCGCCAGCAGCTTGGAGGTAGGGGGAAACTATGGCTACACCTTC. It specifies CASSLEVGGNYGYTF.

The rearrangement uses TRBV5-1 and TRBJ2-3; D remains unclear. Germline CDR1 SGHRS, CDR2 YFSETQ. V was clipped by 0 bases and J by 2 bases, with 10 bases between them. This CDR3 region has 15 residues. CDR3 DNA: TGCGCCAGCAGCTTGGGAGGTCAGACCACAGATACGCAGTATTTT. Translation: CASSLGGQTTDTQYF.

This chain links TRBV5-1 with TRBJ2-1, with 10 positions matching TRBD2. The germline V gene encodes CDR1 SGHRS and CDR2 YFSETQ. The CDR3 contains 20 residues. Trimming cost V 0 bases and J 5 bases; bases outside gene matches: 17. CDR3 DNA: TGCGCCAGCAGCTTGGCCGAGGCTAGCGGGAGAGCGGGAAAGAACAATGAGCAGTTCTTC. It encodes CASSLAEASGRAGKNNEQFF. Using reference TRBV5-1 and TRBJ2-1 for the parts outside the CDR3, the full variable domain is KAGVTQTPRYLIKTRGQQVTLSCSPISGHRSVSWYQQTPGQGLQFLFEYFSETQRNKGNFPGRFSGRQFSNSRSEMNVSTLELGDSALYLCASSLAEASGRAGKNNEQFFGPGTRLTVL.

The V and J genes are TRBV6-1 and TRBJ1-5; the match to TRBD1 covers 7 bases. The CDR3 runs 14 residues. Germline trimming cut 4 bases from V and 8 bases from J; bases unmatched to any gene: 8. Germline assignment: CDR1 MNHNS and CDR2 SASEGT. CDR3 sequence reads: CASSVGQVSEPQHF. Written as DNA, the CDR3 is TGTGCCAGCAGTGTTGGACAGGTCAGTGAGCCCCAGCATTTT.

V usage is TRBV5-1 and J usage is TRBJ2-5; D remains ambiguous. The CDR3 length is 14 residues. CDR1 and CDR2 (germline): SGHRS, YFSETQ. V lost 3 bases to trimming and J lost 5 bases, with 14 bases between them. The DNA for the CDR3 is TGCGCCAGCAGCTCGTCAGGTGGCCGGGAGACCCAGTACTTC. Its protein is CASSSSGGRETQYF.

The chain uses TRBV10-3 and TRBJ2-1; 7 positions agree with TRBD2. In germline, CDR1 is ENHRY, CDR2 SYGVKD. This CDR3 is built from 17 residues. The V and J ends lost 10 bases and 0 bases, in that order; junction bases with no gene match: 15. The CDR3 coding sequence is TGTGCCAGCACACTAGCGCGCCAGCCTAGCTCCTACAATGAGCAGTTCTTC. Translating gives CASTLARQPSSYNEQFF.

This chain connects TRBV6-5 to TRBJ1-4, with TRBD1 as a possible D gene (5 bases). The CDR3 extends over 15 amino acids. The germline V gene has CDR1 MNHEY and CDR2 SVGAGI. Trimming took off 6 bases at V and 8 bases at J, with 19 bases between the two ends. The CDR3, as DNA: TGTGCCAGCAGGGGAGTCAGGGTCGGGGGGGAAAAACTGTTTTTT. It codes for CASRGVRVGGEKLFF.

The chain combines TRBV5-1 with TRBJ1-1, with 7 bases that match TRBD1. The CDR3 has 13 amino acids. Germline values: CDR1 SGHRS, CDR2 YFSETQ. J lost 13 bases, V lost 0 bases, and 9 bases had no gene match. CDR3 residues: CASSLAEGARSFF. In DNA form, the CDR3 reads TGCGCCAGCAGCTTGGCCGAGGGGGCGAGAAGTTTCTTT.

The chain has TRBV19 and TRBJ2-1; 9 bases are a match to TRBD1. The CDR3 contains 15 residues. Per the germline V gene, CDR1 is LNHDA and CDR2 is SQIVND (reference sequence). Trimming cost V 1 base and J 4 bases; bases outside gene matches: 2. CDR3 sequence reads: CASSIGGTGYNEQFF. Written as DNA, the CDR3 is TGTGCCAGTAGTATAGGGGGGACAGGGTACAATGAGCAGTTCTTC.

The table lists this clone with a few counts. The chain links TRBV6-1 to TRBJ2-5; 8 nucleotides match TRBD1. Unmatched junction bases numbered 4, after V lost 4 bases and J lost 6 bases. This CDR3 has 13 amino acids. CDR1 is MNHNS, CDR2 SASEGT, per germline. The CDR3 here is CASSGQGAKTQYF. CDR3 DNA: TGTGCCAGCAGTGGGCAGGGGGCGAAGACCCAGTACTTC.

This chain connects TRBV6-5 to TRBJ1-1; TRBD1 matches 7 bases. V lost 5 bases, J lost 1 base, and 7 bases stayed unmatched. Germline values: CDR1 MNHEY, CDR2 SVGAGI. The CDR3 spans 15 residues. The CDR3 bases are TGTGCCAGCAGTCCCCGACAGGGCGGGAACACTGAAGCTTTCTTT. This codes for CASSPRQGGNTEAFF.